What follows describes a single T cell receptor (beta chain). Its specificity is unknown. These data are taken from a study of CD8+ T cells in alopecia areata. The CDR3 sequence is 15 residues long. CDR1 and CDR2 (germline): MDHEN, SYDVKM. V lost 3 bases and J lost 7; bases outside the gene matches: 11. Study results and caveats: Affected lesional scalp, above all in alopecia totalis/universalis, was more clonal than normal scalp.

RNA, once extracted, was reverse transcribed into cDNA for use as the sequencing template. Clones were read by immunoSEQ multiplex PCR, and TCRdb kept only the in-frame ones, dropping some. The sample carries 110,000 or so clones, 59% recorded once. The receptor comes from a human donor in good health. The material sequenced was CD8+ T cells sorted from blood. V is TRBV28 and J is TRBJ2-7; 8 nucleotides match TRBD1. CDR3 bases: TGTGCCAGCAGTTTCAATACGCCAGGGGGCATGGAGCAGTACTTC. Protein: CASSFNTPGGMEQYF.